This TCR beta chain was captured in a study of blood T cell repertoires in COVID-19. Across the study: Sources were T cells, B-cell-depleted T cells, or PBMCs; the material itself was cDNA or gDNA.

Germline CDR1 reads LGHNA; CDR2 reads YNFKEQ. Trimming removed 2 bases from V and 3 bases from J, with 16 bases in between. This CDR3 is 16 amino acids long. This table comes from immunoSEQ multiplex PCR, and its TCRdb copy is limited to in-frame clones, with some not included. The sample holds 120,000 to 150,000 clones, roughly four fifths seen once. Sequenced input: peripheral blood. The rearrangement joins TRBV4-2 to TRBJ1-1; D is possibly TRBD1 (5 bases). The sequence derives from an elderly woman in a cohort sampled during active or convalescent COVID-19. The CDR3 region is CASSQSTGRRDTEAFF. The CDR3 DNA sequence: TGTGCCAGCAGCCAAAGCACAGGACGGAGGGACACTGAAGCTTTCTTT.